This T cell receptor beta chain stems from a study of blood T cell repertoires in COVID-19. Background on the study: The samples span acute and convalescent COVID-19 from the United States, Italy and Spain.

In the authors' workflow: Scientists estimated how many nucleated cells there were by amplifying reference gene primers. Repertoires were generated with immunoSEQ multiplex PCR, while TCRdb's copy carries only in-frame clones and drops some. That table supplies the V and J calls and clone size; D and trimming were determined from the DNA. This sample has fewer than 200,000 clones, with around 83% found just once. This clone was detected once. The CDR3 loop spans 13 amino acids. Trimming removed 8 bases at V and 0 bases at J, with 8 bases between. Germline values: CDR1 MNHNY, CDR2 SVGAGI (reference sequence).

The V and J genes are TRBV6-6 and TRBJ1-3; no clear D gene. The receptor was isolated from a woman between 65 and 79 years old with COVID-19, enrolled during active disease. The specimen sequenced was peripheral blood. The CDR3 loop is CASSPVSGNTIYF. Here the CDR3 DNA reads TGTGCCAGCTCCCCGGTCTCTGGAAACACCATATATTTT.